This record looks at one T cell receptor beta chain sequence and its context. These data come from a study of OX40 agonist ivuxolimab in advanced cancers. Germline CDR1 is MGHRA and CDR2 is YSYEKL. CDR3 length: 15 residues. With 0 bases removed from V and 1 base from J, the gap between germline ends came to 9 bases. Sequencing was performed with immunoSEQ multiplex PCR; in TCRdb, only in-frame clones are kept and a portion is missing. The sample records 70,000 or so clones, approximately 86% being singletons. This clonotype originated in an adult with an advanced solid tumor such as melanoma, head and neck, liver or kidney cancer. The sequencing here drew on CD4+ or CD8+ T cells sorted from blood, taken in a trial of the OX40 agonist ivuxolimab. The V gene is TRBV4-1, the J gene TRBJ1-1; TRBD1 is a possible D gene (5 bases). The CDR3 DNA reads TGCGCCAGCAGCCAAGATATTCAGGGGAACACTGAAGCTTTCTTT. Translated: CASSQDIQGNTEAFF.